The present entry profiles one T cell receptor beta chain with its context. This sample stems from a study of Graves' ophthalmopathy and Graves' hyperthyroidism. Other autoimmune diseases, uncontrolled infections, pregnancy or lactation led to the exclusion of patients. The length of the CDR3 is 17 residues. V trimming: 0 bases; J trimming: 4 bases; junction bases outside the gene matches: 3. CDR1 and CDR2 (germline): KGHDR, SFDVKD. The TCR beta CDR3 regions underwent amplification from RNA transcripts. First-round RT-PCR employed HTBI primers, with a second-round multiplex PCR after it. A single record per CDR3 protein comes from TCRdb applying MiXCR to the multiplex PCR reads. Seen here are 400,000 to 500,000 distinct CDR3 sequences, around 21% observed once, and the top ten hold 3%.

The chain combines TRBV24-1 with TRBJ2-5; 14 bases map to TRBD2. This sequence originates from a woman between 18 and 29 years old with stable Graves' hyperthyroidism. The sequencing sample was made of peripheral blood. This chain's CDR3 is CATSDLGTSGRSETQYF. The CDR3 DNA sequence: TGTGCCACCAGTGATTTGGGGACTAGCGGGAGATCAGAGACCCAGTACTTC.